What follows are 22 T cell receptor beta chains derived from one specimen sequenced in a study of blood T cell repertoires in COVID-19. TCRdb's copy holds only in-frame clones and misses some; the assay was immunoSEQ multiplex PCR. This sample carries about 290,000 clones, about 90% of them seen once, and the ten largest clones take 11%. The sample comprised peripheral blood. The source is a woman younger than 45 with COVID-19, enrolled during active disease.

CDR3 nucleotide sequence: TGTGCCAGCATTGTGACAGGGGACACTGAAGCTTTCTTT. It specifies CASIVTGDTEAFF. This rearrangement joins TRBV6-5 to TRBJ1-1; 8 bases line up with TRBD1. CDR3 length equals 13 residues. J lost 3 bases, V lost 7 bases, and 4 bases had no gene match. Germline V gene sequence: CDR1 MNHEY, CDR2 SVGAGI.

The chain has TRBV19 and TRBJ1-2; a possible D gene is TRBD1 (6 bases). The V end lost 5 bases, the J end lost 8 bases, and 12 bases lay between the germline ends. Germline CDR1 is LNHDA and CDR2 is SQIVND (reference sequence). The CDR3 is 12 amino acids. CDR3 residues: CASSPTGYGYTF. CDR3 DNA: TGTGCCAGTAGTCCTACAGGGTACGGCTACACCTTC.

The chain uses TRBV10-3 and TRBJ2-7; 10 positions match TRBD1. Looked up from germline, CDR1 is ENHRY and CDR2 is SYGVKD. The junction had 4 bases not matched to a gene; V was cut back by 2 bases and J by 0 bases. The length of the CDR3 is 16 residues. The CDR3 sequence: CAISEPGTGDSYEQYF. The CDR3, as DNA: TGTGCCATCAGTGAGCCCGGGACAGGGGACTCCTACGAGCAGTACTTC.

The V and J genes are TRBV6-5 and TRBJ1-1; D is uncertain. V was pared by 0 bases and J by 10 bases, with 12 bases between. CDR3 size: 13 residues. Germline V gives CDR1 MNHEY, CDR2 SVGAGI. The CDR3 bases are TGTGCCAGCAGTTACTCGAGTATCGGCGGAGCTTTCTTT. Its translation is CASSYSSIGGAFF.

J is TRBJ1-1 and V is TRBV6-5; D is possibly TRBD1 (5 bases). The ends were cut back, 8 bases at V and 1 base at J, with 14 bases in the middle. This CDR3 has 14 amino acids. Germline V gene sequence: CDR1 MNHEY, CDR2 SVGAGI. The CDR3 spells CASGEYTGNTEAFF. The CDR3 DNA is TGTGCCAGCGGCGAATACACAGGGAACACTGAAGCTTTCTTT.

A word on this clone: One end of the junction is discordant with germline, which a read error may explain. V is TRBV28 and J is TRBJ1-1; D ambiguous. The CDR3 covers 14 residues. CDR1 and CDR2 from the germline V gene are MDHEN and SYDVKM. CDR3 amino acids: CASGLTLAGTEAFF. CDR3 bases: TGTGCCAGCGGTTTGACACTCGCGGGCACTGAAGCTTTCTTT.

This clone was found once. This rearrangement joins TRBV11-2 to TRBJ1-6; D perhaps matches TRBD1 (6 bases). CDR1 SGHAT and CDR2 FQNNGV come from the germline V gene. The CDR3 runs 15 residues. Deletions cut 5 bases from V and 10 bases from J, with 18 bases between. CDR3 DNA sequence: TGTGCCAGCAGCCAAGGACAGCGCGGCCACTCACCCCTCCACTTT. Its translation is CASSQGQRGHSPLHF. Full variable domain (remainder filled in from reference TRBV11-2 and TRBJ1-6): EAGVAQSPRYKIIEKRQSVAFWCNPISGHATLYWYQQILGQGPKLLIQFQNNGVVDDSQLPKDRFSAERLKGVDSTLKIQPAKLEDSAVYLCASSQGQRGHSPLHFGNGTRLTVT.

This clone was picked up a small number of times. The chain couples TRBV21-1 to TRBJ2-2; TRBD2, the table's D call, was not compared with the DNA. TRBV21-1 is assigned pseudogene status. CDR3 length: 16 amino acids. This chain's CDR3 is CASSKGETFGTGELFF. Here the CDR3 DNA reads TGTGCCAGCAGCAAAGGGGAGACTTTCGGCACCGGGGAGCTGTTTTTT.

This chain links TRBV7-9 with TRBJ1-2, with D hard to call. The CDR3 has 16 residues. The V end was cut by 1 base, the J end by 1 base, with 13 bases between. Germline V gene lookup returns CDR1 SEHNR and CDR2 FQNEAQ (reference sequence). The CDR3 here is CASSLGTPDHNYGYTF. CDR3 DNA: TGTGCCAGCAGCTTAGGGACTCCGGACCATAACTATGGCTACACCTTC.

This clone has only one observation. The chain couples TRBV6-1 to TRBJ2-2, with 11 nucleotides matching TRBD1. From germline, CDR1 is MNHNS and CDR2 SASEGT. Unmatched junction bases numbered 6, after V lost 3 bases and J lost 6 bases. The CDR3 is 16 amino acids. The CDR3 sequence: CASSDGQGAVSGELFF. The CDR3 DNA is TGTGCCAGCAGTGACGGACAGGGGGCCGTTTCCGGGGAGCTGTTTTTT.

Details on this clone: Other DNA sequences from this sample encode an identical CDR3 as well. The chain combines TRBV4-1 with TRBJ1-1; D gene uncertain. The CDR3 extends over 12 amino acids. CDR1 is MGHRA, CDR2 YSYEKL, per germline. Trimming pared 0 bases from V and 5 bases from J, leaving 4 bases between. In DNA form, the CDR3 reads TGCGCCAGCAGCCAAGACTTGACTGAAGCTTTCTTT. This sequence encodes CASSQDLTEAFF.

The rearrangement links TRBV11-2 to TRBJ2-7; 11 bases line up with TRBD2. This CDR3 has 16 amino acids. J lost 3 bases, V lost 6 bases, and 10 bases had no gene match. In germline, CDR1 is SGHAT, CDR2 FQNNGV. In nucleotides, the CDR3 is TGTGCCAGCAGTTACACCGGGACTAGCGGCATCTACGAGCAGTACTTC. Its protein is CASSYTGTSGIYEQYF.

This clone occurred a few times. The chain uses TRBV18 and TRBJ1-1; D might be TRBD1 (5 bases). This CDR3 is built from 14 residues. Trimming shortened V by 1 base and J by 1 base, and 7 bases separated the two germline ends. From germline, CDR1 is KGHSH and CDR2 LQKENI. The CDR3 here is CASSPLDTNTEAFF. CDR3 DNA: TGTGCCAGCTCACCACTGGACACGAACACTGAAGCTTTCTTT.

The chain employs TRBV20-1 and TRBJ1-6; 10 bases map to TRBD1. Trimming cost V 3 bases and J 10 bases; bases outside gene matches: 15. CDR1 is DFQATT and CDR2 is SNEGSKA in the germline V gene (reference sequence). The CDR3 extends over 17 amino acids. CDR3 in amino acids: CSASDIARQGANSPLHF. CDR3 nucleotide sequence: TGCAGTGCTAGTGACATAGCCCGACAGGGGGCCAACTCACCCCTCCACTTT.

The chain combines TRBV18 with TRBJ1-3; TRBD1 matches at 7 bases. V gave up 3 bases and J gave up 8 bases; unmatched junction bases: 4. The length of the CDR3 is 13 residues. From germline, CDR1 is KGHSH and CDR2 LQKENI. CDR3 loop: CASSPGTEDTIYF. The CDR3 nucleotides are TGTGCCAGCTCACCTGGGACAGAGGACACCATATATTTT.

The V gene is TRBV3-1 (or the pseudogene TRBV3-2), the J gene TRBJ1-2; perhaps TRBD1 as D (5 bases). CDR3 length: 13 amino acids. V was cut by 6 bases and J by 4 bases, with 12 bases left in between. The germline gives CDR1 LGHDT, CDR2 YNNKEL (reference sequence). The CDR3: CASRLRGSYGYTF. As DNA, the CDR3 is TGTGCCAGCAGACTTCGGGGGAGCTATGGCTACACCTTC.

Of note for this clone: A read error may account for a junction end that differs from germline. This chain connects TRBV5-1 to TRBJ2-4, with TRBD2 matching 9 bases. This CDR3 contains 13 residues. Germline CDR1 is SGHRS and CDR2 is YFSETQ. The DNA of the CDR3 is TGCGCCAGCAGCTTGGCCGGGGGAGCGGGGGGAGCATTC. This codes for CASSLAGGAGGAF.

The chain recombines TRBV6-8 with TRBJ2-4; TRBD1 might be the D (6 bases). Per the germline V gene, CDR1 is MNHGY and CDR2 is SAAAGT. Trimming left V 4 bases short and J 5 bases short, with 9 bases between. This CDR3 contains 13 residues. CDR3 DNA: TGTGCCAGCAGTTCTCGGACAGAAAACATTCAGTACTTC. This encodes CASSSRTENIQYF.

The chain couples TRBV19 to TRBJ1-5; TRBD1 matches 8 bases. The trim removed 7 bases at V and 4 bases at J, leaving 6 bases unmatched. This CDR3 region has 14 residues. The germline CDR1 and CDR2 sequences are LNHDA and SQIVND (reference sequence). The CDR3 region is CASTHQGANQPQHF. The CDR3 DNA sequence: TGTGCCAGTACCCACCAGGGGGCGAATCAGCCCCAGCATTTT.

This clone came up a few times. The chain employs TRBV9 and TRBJ1-1, with 7 nucleotides matching TRBD1. The CDR3 loop spans 16 amino acids. CDR1 and CDR2 (germline): SGDLS, YYNGEE. The junction had 5 bases not matched to a gene; V was cut back by 0 bases and J by 0 bases. Here the CDR3 DNA reads TGTGCCAGCAGCGTAGTCACCGGGACAGTGAACACTGAAGCTTTCTTT. It yields the protein CASSVVTGTVNTEAFF.

V usage is TRBV3-1 (or the pseudogene TRBV3-2) and J usage is TRBJ1-2, with 12 bases lining up with TRBD1. The CDR3 spans 15 residues. Germline trimming cut 4 bases from V and 3 bases from J; bases unmatched to any gene: 3. Germline CDR1 and CDR2: LGHDT and YNNKEL (reference sequence). The CDR3 spells CASSRGTGGDYGYTF. CDR3 nucleotides: TGTGCCAGCAGCCGAGGGACAGGGGGCGACTATGGCTACACCTTC.

V usage is TRBV11-2 and J usage is TRBJ2-2; D is unresolved. The germline V gene has CDR1 SGHAT and CDR2 FQNNGV. V lost 5 bases and J lost 4, with 14 bases in between. CDR3 length equals 15 residues. The CDR3 protein is CASSRLPPRTGELFF. Written as DNA, the CDR3 is TGTGCCAGCAGCCGACTCCCCCCCCGCACCGGGGAGCTGTTTTTT.